The 9 T cell receptor beta chains presented below share a single source sample, sequenced in a study of post-analysis software for immune sequencing data. Built from TCR beta cDNA, the libraries had unique molecular identifiers in them. TCRdb recomputed calls from the PCR reads with MiXCR, one row per CDR3 protein. The table shows hundreds of thousands of distinct CDR3 sequences, with 59% occurring only once. For these TCRs, the target antigens are not known. The study's findings and limits: Compared with controls, patients had more of about 5 TRBV segments, including TRBV5-6, TRBV5-1 and TRBV20-1.

The specimen was blood. These receptors came from a girl aged 2 to 10 with multiple sclerosis.

Regarding this clonotype: Germline and junction disagree at one end, which may indicate a read error. The chain couples TRBV24-1 to TRBJ2-2, with a possible D match to TRBD1 (6 bases). The CDR3 spans 13 residues. The germline V gene encodes CDR1 KGHDR and CDR2 SFDVKD. CDR3 nucleotides: TGTGCCGCCAGTACAGGGTACGCCGGGGAGCTGTTTTTT. Amino acid sequence: CAASTGYAGELFF.

The chain uses TRBV12-3 or TRBV12-4 and TRBJ2-1; the D call may be TRBD1 or TRBD2 (5 bases each). The CDR3 totals 16 residues. Trimming cost V 5 bases and J 4 bases, with 18 bases left between them. CDR3: CASSLSGRAIYNEQFF. The CDR3 coding sequence is TGTGCCAGCAGTCTATCGGGACGGGCTATTTACAATGAGCAGTTCTTC.

The genes are TRBV7-2 and TRBJ2-1, with D perhaps TRBD1 (6 bases). The germline CDR1 and CDR2 sequences are SGHTA and FQGNSA. The CDR3 runs to 18 residues. V was pared by 0 bases and J by 2 bases, with 17 bases between. CDR3 DNA sequence: TGTGCCAGCAGCTTAGCGCTATTGGACAGTCGTACCTACAATGAGCAGTTCTTC. It codes for CASSLALLDSRTYNEQFF.

V and J are TRBV6-1 and TRBJ2-7; D ambiguous. Germline CDR1 reads MNHNS; CDR2 reads SASEGT. Trimming pared 6 bases from V and 6 bases from J, leaving 15 bases between. This CDR3 spans 13 amino acids. CDR3 sequence: CASSGTLSGEQYF. CDR3 in DNA: TGTGCCAGCAGCGGAACGCTTTCCGGCGAGCAGTACTTC.

Note on this clonotype: At one boundary the junction diverges from the germline segment, which might be a read error. J is TRBJ1-5 and V is TRBV29-1; unclear D gene. From germline, CDR1 is SQVTM and CDR2 ANQGSEA. CDR3 length: 12 amino acids. The CDR3 DNA reads TGCAGCGTTAACATTAGCAATCAGTCCCAGCATTTT. As protein: CSVNISNQSQHF.

The V and J genes are TRBV7-8 and TRBJ2-5; D tentatively reads TRBD1 or TRBD2 (5 bases each). The CDR3 has 14 amino acids. Germline assignment: CDR1 SGHVS and CDR2 FQNEAQ. V was trimmed by 3 bases and J by 11 bases, leaving 19 bases between them. CDR3 residues: CASSFGTPGKEQYF. For the CDR3, the DNA is TGTGCCAGCAGCTTCGGGACCCCTGGGAAAGAGCAGTACTTC.

The chain has TRBV10-3 and TRBJ2-6; no clear D. The CDR3 totals 17 residues. Germline V gene data show CDR1 as ENHRY and CDR2 as SYGVKD. V lost 0 bases, J lost 3 bases, and 12 bases lay in between. The CDR3, as DNA: TGTGCCATCAGTGAGTCGACTTCCAGTCTTGGGGCCAACGTCCTGACTTTC. This translates into CAISESTSSLGANVLTF.

This clonotype was seen a handful of times. The chain uses TRBV7-6 and TRBJ2-1; tentative D call: TRBD1 (5 bases). CDR1 is SGHVS, CDR2 FNYEAQ, per germline. Trimming left V 5 bases short and J 6 bases short, with 11 bases between. The CDR3 covers 13 residues. The CDR3 DNA reads TGTGCCAGCAGCGAGGACAAACTCAATGAGCAGTTCTTC. The encoded protein is CASSEDKLNEQFF.

The CDR3 loop is CASSSSGGNTEAFF. DNA of the CDR3: TGCGCCAGCAGCTCCTCAGGGGGGAACACTGAAGCTTTCTTT. The chain combines TRBV5-1 with TRBJ1-1; 7 nucleotides align to TRBD1. The length of the CDR3 is 14 residues. With V trimmed by 3 bases and J by 1 base, 3 bases remained unmatched. The germline V gene encodes CDR1 SGHRS and CDR2 YFSETQ.